A selection of T cell receptor beta chains follows, all from one sample in a study of T cell responses to AZD1222 COVID-19 vaccine. Profiling relied on immunoSEQ multiplex PCR, and the TCRdb table lists in-frame clones only, not all of them. Among about 190,000 clones listed, almost 95% were seen once. The sample consisted of peripheral blood, taken on day 0 of AZD1222 vaccination. The origin of the receptors is an adult in good health. CDR3s include the opening cysteine and the closing phenylalanine or tryptophan.

V,CDR3
TRBV7-6,CASSPAASSSYNSPLHF
TRBV11-2,CASSLGLGDSRYGYTF
TRBV5-1,CASSLGPTDSGNTIYF
TRBV7-2,CASSPSTALYTF
TRBV5-1,CASSSPGTSGGESEQFF
TRBV5-1,CASSLGREIYGYTF
TRBV23-1,CASSLGSGYGGLFF
TRBV5-6,CASSPPRGSSPLHF
TRBV6-6,CACRDRGSTDTQYF
TRBV28,CASSLVPGPNYGYTF